A selection of T cell receptor beta chains follows, all from one sample in a study of cytomegalovirus exposure and HLA in healthy donors. Libraries were prepared by immunoSEQ multiplex PCR; TCRdb keeps only in-frame clonotypes and omits some of them. The sample has under 200,000 clones; around 85% are singletons. Sequencing was carried out using PBMCs. The receptors were gathered from a man in his forties or fifties in good health and CMV-seronegative. CDR3s include the opening cysteine and the closing phenylalanine or tryptophan. The D gene is left open where the match is weak. Clone size is not always given. Where it is, it says once, few, many or a class for expanded clones.

cdr3_length,v_call,j_call,clone_size,d_call,cdr3_nt,cdr3_aa
15,TRBV5-1,TRBJ1-1,-,TRBD1,TGCGCCAGCAGCACCCAGACAGGGTCGGACACTGAAGCTTTCTTT,CASSTQTGSDTEAFF
15,TRBV7-9,TRBJ2-7,-,TRBD1,TGTGCCAGCAGCTGGGGCACAGGGGGGTCCTACGAGCAGTACTTC,CASSWGTGGSYEQYF
14,TRBV7-9,TRBJ1-1,-,-,TGTGCCAGCAGTCCCGACAGGCAGAACACTGAAGCTTTCTTT,CASSPDRQNTEAFF
15,TRBV6-1,TRBJ2-7,-,TRBD1,TGTGCCAGCAGTAAACAGGGGGCAGGGGCCTACGAGCAGTACTTC,CASSKQGAGAYEQYF
12,TRBV7-9,TRBJ2-1,-,-,TGTGCCAGCAGCCTTACAAGTAATGAGCAGTTCTTC,CASSLTSNEQFF
14,TRBV6-5,TRBJ1-2,-,TRBD1,TGTGCCAGCAAAACCGGGGGACAGGGACGTGGCTACACCTTC,CASKTGGQGRGYTF
15,TRBV5-1,TRBJ2-7,few,TRBD1,TGCGCCAGCAGCGCCGGATCGGGACAGGGGCGGGAGCAGTACTTC,CASSAGSGQGREQYF
13,TRBV18,TRBJ1-2,few,-,TGTGCCAGCTCCTCACCGGGAAGCAATGGCTACACCTTC,CASSSPGSNGYTF
16,TRBV9,TRBJ1-3,-,-,TGTGCCAGCAGCGACCCCTACGGGTTCTCTGGAAACACCATATATTTT,CASSDPYGFSGNTIYF
18,TRBV18,TRBJ2-5,once,TRBD1,TGTGCCAGCTCACCAAAAAGGATAAGGGACAGGGGACCGGAGACCCAGTACTTC,CASSPKRIRDRGPETQYF
16,TRBV29-1,TRBJ1-2,-,TRBD1,TGCAGCGTTGAAGATCGTCCGAGTTACAGGGGTCCCGGCTACACCTTC,CSVEDRPSYRGPGYTF
16,TRBV7-9,TRBJ2-7,once,-,TGTGCCAGCTCCCCGGTACCCCCACAGACCTCCTACGAGCAGTACTTC,CASSPVPPQTSYEQYF
15,TRBV7-2,TRBJ2-3,-,TRBD2,TGTGCCAGCAGTTCCGCCGGGACTAGCGGGCGTACGCAGTATTTT,CASSSAGTSGRTQYF
15,TRBV18,TRBJ1-1,-,-,TGTGCCAGCTCACCACTCGGGGGGTGGAACACTGAAGCTTTCTTT,CASSPLGGWNTEAFF
16,TRBV28,TRBJ2-1,few,-,TGTGCCAGCAGTCGCTCGGGGGGCCATGCGTACAATGAGCAGTTCTTC,CASSRSGGHAYNEQFF
14,TRBV11-2,TRBJ1-5,few,-,TGTGCCAGCAGCTTAGGGGCAGGTGATCAGCCCCAGCATTTT,CASSLGAGDQPQHF
12,TRBV11-2,TRBJ2-2,-,-,TGTGCCAGCACCACTCGGACCGGGGAGCTGTTTTTT,CASTTRTGELFF
16,TRBV7-9,TRBJ1-4,-,-,TGTGCCAGCAGCCCACAAAACCACCCAACTAATGAAAAACTGTTTTTT,CASSPQNHPTNEKLFF
13,TRBV5-1,TRBJ2-5,-,TRBD2,TGCGCCAGCAGCTTCGGGGGGGACGAGACCCAGTACTTC,CASSFGGDETQYF
15,TRBV14,TRBJ2-1,-,-,TGTGCCAGCAGCCAAGGGAGCAAAAAAGGCTATGAGCAGTTCTTC,CASSQGSKKGYEQFF
17,TRBV12-5,TRBJ2-3,-,-,TGTGCTAGTGGTCTTCCCGCGAGGGGGTGGGACACAGATACGCAGTATTTT,CASGLPARGWDTDTQYF
16,TRBV15,TRBJ2-2,-,TRBD1,TGTGCCACCAGCAGAAAAGGACAGGGGTACACCGGGGAGCTGTTTTTT,CATSRKGQGYTGELFF
15,TRBV6-5,TRBJ1-3,-,TRBD1,TGTGCCAGCAGGGACAGGGGGGGCTCTGGAAACACCATATATTTT,CASRDRGGSGNTIYF
15,TRBV7-2,TRBJ2-4,-,-,TGTGCCAGCAGCTTAAGCCCGACAGCTAAAAACATTCAGTACTTC,CASSLSPTAKNIQYF
14,TRBV18,TRBJ2-3,-,TRBD2,TGTGCCAGCTCTACTAGCGGGGGCACAGATACGCAGTATTTT,CASSTSGGTDTQYF
13,TRBV7-2,TRBJ2-7,once,-,TGTGCCAGCAGCCCCCAATTTTCCTACGAGCAGTACTTC,CASSPQFSYEQYF
12,TRBV11-2,TRBJ1-5,-,-,TGTGCCAGCAGCTTTACAGGGCAGCCCCAGCATTTT,CASSFTGQPQHF
13,TRBV28,TRBJ2-2,-,-,TGTGCCAGCGTTGAGGTTAACACCGGGGAGCTGTTTTTT,CASVEVNTGELFF
12,TRBV19,TRBJ2-3,-,-,TGTGCCAGTAGTAATCGAGGGTCGGCGCAGTATTTT,CASSNRGSAQYF
15,TRBV6-6,TRBJ1-5,-,TRBD1,TGTGCCAGCAGCCCCGGGACAGGGTTCAATCAGCCCCAGCATTTT,CASSPGTGFNQPQHF
15,TRBV18,TRBJ1-1,once,TRBD1,TGTGCCAGCTCACCTATCGAGGGACAGGGTGCTGAAGCTTTCTTT,CASSPIEGQGAEAFF
17,TRBV5-1,TRBJ2-7,-,-,TGCGCCAGCAGCCGGGGACTTGGCGGGGTAAGCTCCTACGAGCAGTACTTC,CASSRGLGGVSSYEQYF
12,TRBV10-1,TRBJ1-5,once,-,TGCGCCAGCAGTGAGTCGAGCGGGCCCCAGCATTTT,CASSESSGPQHF
15,TRBV6-4,TRBJ2-1,few,-,TGTGCCAGCAGTGACTCAGGAGGGGGGGAGAATGAGCAGTTCTTC,CASSDSGGGENEQFF
15,TRBV9,TRBJ1-4,-,TRBD1,TGTGCCAGCAGCGGACAGGGCGCAACTAATGAAAAACTGTTTTTT,CASSGQGATNEKLFF
15,TRBV25-1,TRBJ2-3,-,TRBD2,TGTGCCAGCGCCGGGACTAGCGGGTCCGGAGAGACGCAGTATTTT,CASAGTSGSGETQYF
14,TRBV7-9,TRBJ2-2,-,TRBD1,TGTGCCAGCAGCCCGGACAGGGGGGCCGGGGAGCTGTTTTTT,CASSPDRGAGELFF
19,TRBV4-2,TRBJ2-2,-,-,TGTGCCAGCAGCCCACTACAGGCCGGCGGGGGCCTTAACACCGGGGAGCTGTTTTTT,CASSPLQAGGGLNTGELFF
15,TRBV6-5,TRBJ2-6,once,-,TGTGCCAGCAGTTTTCAACTCTCTGGGGCCAACGTCCTGACTTTC,CASSFQLSGANVLTF
15,TRBV7-2,TRBJ2-6,-,-,TGTGCCAGCACCATGGAGTCCTCTGGGGCCAACGTCCTGACTTTC,CASTMESSGANVLTF
14,TRBV18,TRBJ2-7,-,TRBD2,TGTGCCAGCTCACCACCACTAGCGGGGAACGAGCAGTACTTC,CASSPPLAGNEQYF
11,TRBV10-3,TRBJ2-5,-,-,TGTGCCATCAGTGCAGGAGAGACCCAGTACTTC,CAISAGETQYF
13,TRBV6-6,TRBJ1-1,-,-,TGTGCCAGCAGTTACCCCCAAACAGGGAATGCTTTCTTT,CASSYPQTGNAFF
15,TRBV18,TRBJ2-1,few,TRBD2,TGTGCCAGCTCAACGGGACTAGCGGGGGACAATGAGCAGTTCTTC,CASSTGLAGDNEQFF
14,TRBV5-1,TRBJ2-7,once,TRBD1,TGCGCCAGCAGCTGGCAGGGGGCCTCCTACGAGCAGTACTTC,CASSWQGASYEQYF
9,TRBV6-1,TRBJ2-7,few,-,TGTGCCAGCAGCAGGCAGCAGTACTTC,CASSRQQYF
11,TRBV25-1,TRBJ2-1,-,TRBD2,TGTGCCAGGCGGGGGGAGGATGAGCAGTTCTTC,CARRGEDEQFF
15,TRBV11-2,TRBJ2-4,-,-,TGTGCCAGCAGCACCCGAGGGATAGCCAAAAACATTCAGTACTTC,CASSTRGIAKNIQYF
15,TRBV4-2,TRBJ2-2,-,TRBD2,TGTGCCAGCAGCCCGCGGACTAGCGACACCGGGGAGCTGTTTTTT,CASSPRTSDTGELFF
12,TRBV29-1,TRBJ2-7,-,-,TGCAGCGCCGGGACACTGGTCGGCGAGCAGTACTTC,CSAGTLVGEQYF
12,TRBV7-9,TRBJ2-7,-,TRBD1,TGTGCCAGCAGTTTCGACAGGGGCGAGCAGTACTTC,CASSFDRGEQYF
14,TRBV10-3,TRBJ1-1,-,-,TGTGCCATCAGCCCGACAGAGTATTTGTCTGAAGCTTTCTTT,CAISPTEYLSEAFF
14,TRBV19,TRBJ2-1,-,TRBD2,TGTGCCAGTACCTCTGGGGGGGGGTCCCTACCCCAGTTCTTC,CASTSGGGSLPQFF